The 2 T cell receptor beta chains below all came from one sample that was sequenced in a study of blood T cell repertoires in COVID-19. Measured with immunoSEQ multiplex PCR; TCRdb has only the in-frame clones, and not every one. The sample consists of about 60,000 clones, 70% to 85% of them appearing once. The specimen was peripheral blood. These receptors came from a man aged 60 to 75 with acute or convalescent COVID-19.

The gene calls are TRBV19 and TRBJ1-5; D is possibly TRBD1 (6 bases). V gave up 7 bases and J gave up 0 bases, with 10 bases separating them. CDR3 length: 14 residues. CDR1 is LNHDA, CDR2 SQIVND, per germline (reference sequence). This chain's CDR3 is CASTTGNSNQPQHF. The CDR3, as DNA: TGTGCCAGTACAACAGGGAATAGCAATCAGCCCCAGCATTTT.

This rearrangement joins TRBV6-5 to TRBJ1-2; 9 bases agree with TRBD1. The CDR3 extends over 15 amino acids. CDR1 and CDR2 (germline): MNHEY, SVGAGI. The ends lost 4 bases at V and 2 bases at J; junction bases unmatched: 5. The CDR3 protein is CASSSPDRGNYGYTF. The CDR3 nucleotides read TGTGCCAGCAGTTCACCGGACAGGGGAAACTATGGCTACACCTTC.